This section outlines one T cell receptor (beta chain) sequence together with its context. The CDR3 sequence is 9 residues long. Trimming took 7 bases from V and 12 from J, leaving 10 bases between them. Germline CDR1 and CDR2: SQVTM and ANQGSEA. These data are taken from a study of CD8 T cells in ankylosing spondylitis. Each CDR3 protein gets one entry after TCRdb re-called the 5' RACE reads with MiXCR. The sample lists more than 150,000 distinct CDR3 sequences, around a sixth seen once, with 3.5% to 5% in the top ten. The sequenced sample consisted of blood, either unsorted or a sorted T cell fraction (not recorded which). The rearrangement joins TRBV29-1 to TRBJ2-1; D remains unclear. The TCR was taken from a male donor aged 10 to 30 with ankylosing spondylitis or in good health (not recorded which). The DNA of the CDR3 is TGCAGCGCCGATACACCGCAGTTCTTC. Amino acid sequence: CSADTPQFF.